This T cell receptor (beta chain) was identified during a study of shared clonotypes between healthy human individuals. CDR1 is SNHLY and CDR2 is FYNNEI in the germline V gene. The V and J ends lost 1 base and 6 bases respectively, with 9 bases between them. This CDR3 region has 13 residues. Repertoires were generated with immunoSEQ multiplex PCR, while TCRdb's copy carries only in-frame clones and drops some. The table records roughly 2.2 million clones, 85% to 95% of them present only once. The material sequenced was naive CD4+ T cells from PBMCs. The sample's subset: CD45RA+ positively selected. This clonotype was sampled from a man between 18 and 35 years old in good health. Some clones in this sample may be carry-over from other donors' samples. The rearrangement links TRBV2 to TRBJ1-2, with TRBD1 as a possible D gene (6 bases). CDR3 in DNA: TGTGCCAGCAGTGAAGAACAGGGTCATGGCTACACCTTC. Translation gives CASSEEQGHGYTF. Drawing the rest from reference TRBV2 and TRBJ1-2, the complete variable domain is EPEVTQTPSHQVTQMGQEVILRCVPISNHLYFYWYRQILGQKVEFLVSFYNNEISEKSEIFDDQFSVERPDGSNFTLKIRSTKLEDSAMYFCASSEEQGHGYTFGSGTRLTVV.